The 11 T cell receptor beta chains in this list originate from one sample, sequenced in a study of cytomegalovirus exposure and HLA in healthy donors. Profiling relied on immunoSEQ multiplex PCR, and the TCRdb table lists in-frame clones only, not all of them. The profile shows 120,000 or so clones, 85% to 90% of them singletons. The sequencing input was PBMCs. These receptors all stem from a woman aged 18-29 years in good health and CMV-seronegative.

The CDR3 sequence is CASRRESGSYEQYF. As DNA, the CDR3 is TGTGCCAGCAGGCGGGAGTCGGGTTCCTACGAGCAGTACTTC. J is TRBJ2-7 and V is TRBV11-2; 7 bases agree with TRBD2. J lost 1 base, V lost 6 bases, and 6 bases had no gene match. Germline-derived CDR1 and CDR2 are SGHAT and FQNNGV. The CDR3 is made up of 14 amino acids.

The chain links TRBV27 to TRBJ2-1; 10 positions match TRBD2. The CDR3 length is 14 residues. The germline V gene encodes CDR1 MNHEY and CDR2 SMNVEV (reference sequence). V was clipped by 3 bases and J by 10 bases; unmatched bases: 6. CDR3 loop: CASSFLAGGGEQFF. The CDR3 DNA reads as TGTGCCAGCAGTTTTTTAGCGGGAGGCGGAGAGCAGTTCTTC.

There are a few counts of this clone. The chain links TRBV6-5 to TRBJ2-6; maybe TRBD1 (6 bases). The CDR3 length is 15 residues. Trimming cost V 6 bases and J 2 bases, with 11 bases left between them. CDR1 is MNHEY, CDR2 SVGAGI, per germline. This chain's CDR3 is CASSLQGTGANVLTF. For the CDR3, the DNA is TGTGCCAGCAGCCTCCAGGGGACTGGGGCCAACGTCCTGACTTTC.

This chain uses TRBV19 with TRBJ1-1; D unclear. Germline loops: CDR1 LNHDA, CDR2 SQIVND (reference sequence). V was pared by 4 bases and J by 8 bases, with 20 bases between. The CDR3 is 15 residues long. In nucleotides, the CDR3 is TGTGCCAGTAGTAAAATAACATCAACCGTTGGCGAAGCTTTCTTT. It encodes CASSKITSTVGEAFF.

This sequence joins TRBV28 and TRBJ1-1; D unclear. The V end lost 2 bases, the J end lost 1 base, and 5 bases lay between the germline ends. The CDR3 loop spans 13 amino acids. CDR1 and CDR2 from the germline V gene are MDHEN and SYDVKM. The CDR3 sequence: CASSLNGNTEAFF. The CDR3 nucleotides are TGTGCCAGCAGTTTAAACGGGAACACTGAAGCTTTCTTT.

Here the CDR3 reads CASSEGGGEWGYTF. The CDR3 DNA reads as TGTGCCAGCAGTGAAGGGGGGGGAGAATGGGGCTACACCTTC. The genes are TRBV6-1 and TRBJ1-2; possible D gene TRBD1, 5 bases. CDR1 and CDR2 from the germline V gene are MNHNS and SASEGT. The CDR3 sequence is 14 residues long. Trimming stripped 1 base from V and 8 bases from J, with 14 bases between.

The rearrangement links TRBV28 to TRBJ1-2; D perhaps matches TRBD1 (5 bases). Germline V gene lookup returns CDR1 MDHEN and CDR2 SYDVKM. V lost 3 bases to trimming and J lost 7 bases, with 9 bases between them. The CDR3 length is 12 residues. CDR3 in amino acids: CASSFRGIGYTF. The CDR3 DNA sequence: TGTGCCAGCAGTTTTAGGGGTATTGGCTACACCTTC.

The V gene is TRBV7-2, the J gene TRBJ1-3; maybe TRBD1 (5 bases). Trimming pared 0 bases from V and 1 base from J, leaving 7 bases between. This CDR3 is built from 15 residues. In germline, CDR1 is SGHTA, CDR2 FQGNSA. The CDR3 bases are TGTGCCAGCAGCTTAGCGCGGGGGTCTGGAAACACCATATATTTT. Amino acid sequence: CASSLARGSGNTIYF.

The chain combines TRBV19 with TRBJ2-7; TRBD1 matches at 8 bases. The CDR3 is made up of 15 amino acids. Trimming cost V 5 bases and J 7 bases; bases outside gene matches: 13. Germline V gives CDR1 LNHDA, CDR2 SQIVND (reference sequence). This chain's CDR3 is CASSPRTGWSTEQYF. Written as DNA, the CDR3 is TGTGCCAGTAGTCCCCGGACAGGGTGGTCTACGGAGCAGTACTTC.

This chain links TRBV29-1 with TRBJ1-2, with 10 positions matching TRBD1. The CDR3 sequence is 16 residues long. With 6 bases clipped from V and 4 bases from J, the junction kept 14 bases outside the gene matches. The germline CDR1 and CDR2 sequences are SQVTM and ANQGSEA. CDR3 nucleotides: TGCAGCGTGGCCGGGACAGGGGCGCTAGTCGGCTATGGCTACACCTTC. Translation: CSVAGTGALVGYGYTF.

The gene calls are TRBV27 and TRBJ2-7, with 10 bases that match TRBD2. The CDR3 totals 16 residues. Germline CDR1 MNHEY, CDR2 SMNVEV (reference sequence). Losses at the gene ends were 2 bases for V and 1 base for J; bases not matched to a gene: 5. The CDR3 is CASSLRLAGESYEQYF. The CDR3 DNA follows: TGTGCCAGCAGTTTACGGCTAGCGGGAGAATCCTACGAGCAGTACTTC.